The clone carrying this T cell receptor beta chain was seen at least ten times. The antigen is unknown. The record originates from a study of identical twins. Notes on the study in general: High-abundance cord blood beta clonotypes had fewer insertions; memory repertoires showed none. Partly confounded zero-insertion analyses could result from invariant MAIT and iNKT cells. Models, which agreed with sharing between unrelated individuals, nonetheless underestimated the out-of-frame TCR alpha sharing seen in monozygotic twins.

Template switching introduced a universal primer site, and the cDNA bore unique molecular identifiers. TCRdb processed the 5' RACE reads anew with MiXCR; each CDR3 protein has one entry. Of under 450,000 distinct CDR3 sequences in the sample, 18% were seen once. Trimming shortened V by 6 bases and J by 0 bases, and 10 bases separated the two germline ends. This CDR3 is built from 14 residues. CDR1 is MNHNS, CDR2 SASEGT, per germline. Material: naive T cells sorted from blood. The chain uses TRBV6-1 and TRBJ2-3, with D perhaps TRBD1 or TRBD2 (5 bases each). This TCR was sampled from a man aged 50 to 59 in good health. CDR3 nucleotide sequence: TGTGCCAGCAGCCGGGGCTTTAGCACAGATACGCAGTATTTT. Amino acids: CASSRGFSTDTQYF.